The 27 T cell receptor beta chains reported below all come from one sample, sequenced in a study of vaccination effects on CD4 cells after COVID-19. Libraries were prepared by immunoSEQ multiplex PCR; TCRdb keeps only in-frame clonotypes and omits some of them. The sample lists tens of thousands of clones; approximately 70% were seen once. Antigen-specific CD4+ T cells were expanded (with viral peptide pools) by the ViraFEST assay ahead of sequencing. Cultured cells yielded isolated CD4+ T cells after around 10 days. Each vaccine recipient was nucleocapsid antibody negative and had no prior SARS-CoV-2 infection. Their antigens are not known. The input for sequencing was CD4+ T cells from PBMCs cultured with HCoV-OC43 spike peptides, taken before COVID-19 vaccination. Subset noted: HCoV-OC43 spike overlapping peptide pool stimulation. Receptors were obtained from a human donor who received a COVID-19 vaccine.

The chain has TRBV5-1 and TRBJ2-7, with a tentative D call TRBD1 (5 bases). Trimming left V 0 bases short and J 2 bases short, with 15 bases between. The CDR3 is 16 amino acids. CDR1 is SGHRS and CDR2 is YFSETQ in the germline V gene. Here the CDR3 DNA reads TGCGCCAGCAGCTTGGCCGGTGACAGACCCCCCTACGAGCAGTACTTC. Protein sequence: CASSLAGDRPPYEQYF.

The chain couples TRBV19 to TRBJ1-5; D not resolved. The ends were cut back, 7 bases at V and 0 bases at J, with 4 bases in the middle. CDR3 length: 12 residues. Germline lookup yields CDR1 LNHDA and CDR2 SQIVND (reference sequence). The CDR3 reads CASTYSNQPQHF. In DNA form, the CDR3 reads TGTGCCAGTACGTATAGCAATCAGCCCCAGCATTTT.

The V gene is TRBV13, the J gene TRBJ2-3, with TRBD1 identical over 7 bases. Trimming took 0 bases from V and 3 from J; bases not matched to a gene: 3. CDR3 length: 15 residues. From germline, CDR1 is PRHDT and CDR2 FYEKMQ (reference sequence). The CDR3, as DNA: TGTGCCAGCAGCTTAGGACAGGGGACAACAGATACGCAGTATTTT. This translates into CASSLGQGTTDTQYF.

V usage is TRBV5-1 and J usage is TRBJ2-1, with 7 nucleotides matching TRBD2. V was pared by 0 bases and J by 0 bases, with 9 bases of the junction left unmatched. The CDR3 sequence is 18 residues long. From germline, CDR1 is SGHRS and CDR2 YFSETQ. CDR3 nucleotide sequence: TGCGCCAGCAGCTTGGCCCCCCCGGCGGGAGCCTCCTACAATGAGCAGTTCTTC. It is translated as CASSLAPPAGASYNEQFF.

The chain combines TRBV7-9 with TRBJ2-3; TRBD2 matches 14 bases. This CDR3 has 16 amino acids. The trim removed 1 base at V and 3 bases at J, leaving 0 bases unmatched. Germline assignment: CDR1 SEHNR and CDR2 FQNEAQ (reference sequence). The CDR3 loop is CASSLGTSGGTDTQYF. DNA for the CDR3: TGTGCCAGCAGCTTAGGGACTAGCGGGGGGACAGATACGCAGTATTTT.

The chain joins TRBV11-2 to TRBJ2-7; 8 nucleotides match TRBD2. V dropped 4 bases and J dropped 2; count of bases not matched to a gene: 4. This CDR3 is built from 14 residues. The germline CDR1 and CDR2 sequences are SGHAT and FQNNGV. The CDR3 is CASSSTSGPYEQYF. The CDR3 DNA sequence: TGTGCCAGCAGCTCTACTAGCGGACCCTACGAGCAGTACTTC. Full variable domain (missing parts from reference TRBV11-2 and TRBJ2-7): EAGVAQSPRYKIIEKRQSVAFWCNPISGHATLYWYQQILGQGPKLLIQFQNNGVVDDSQLPKDRFSAERLKGVDSTLKIQPAKLEDSAVYLCASSSTSGPYEQYFGPGTRLTVT.

This clone was detected a few times. The genes are TRBV29-1 and TRBJ2-3; no definite D call. The CDR3 is 11 amino acids. Germline V gives CDR1 SQVTM, CDR2 ANQGSEA. V lost 2 bases and J 1 base, leaving 1 base between the germline ends. The CDR3 DNA reads as TGCAGCGTTGAACGCACAGATACGCAGTATTTT. As protein: CSVERTDTQYF.

This clone was detected only a few times. The rearrangement joins TRBV4-1 to TRBJ1-5; TRBD1 agrees at 9 bases. Germline lookup yields CDR1 MGHRA and CDR2 YSYEKL. This CDR3 is built from 14 residues. J lost 5 bases, V lost 4 bases, and 3 bases had no gene match. CDR3 sequence reads: CASSPGQGHQPQHF. The CDR3 DNA reads TGCGCCAGCAGCCCGGGACAGGGTCATCAGCCCCAGCATTTT.

The chain joins TRBV30 to TRBJ2-2, with TRBD1 identical over 8 bases. With 0 bases clipped from V and 8 bases from J, the junction kept 8 bases outside the gene matches. Germline lookup yields CDR1 GTSNPN and CDR2 SVGIG (reference sequence). The CDR3 consists of 15 residues. CDR3 protein: CAWSVLTGAIGELFF. The CDR3 DNA reads as TGTGCCTGGAGTGTTTTGACAGGGGCCATTGGGGAGCTGTTTTTT.

This chain connects TRBV28 to TRBJ2-3; D uncertain. The CDR3 loop spans 15 amino acids. Germline V lookup: CDR1 MDHEN, CDR2 SYDVKM. V was pared by 4 bases and J by 5 bases, with 16 bases between. CDR3 protein: CASSSYMEQRDTQYF. The CDR3 coding sequence is TGTGCCAGCAGTTCCTACATGGAGCAGAGAGATACGCAGTATTTT.

The rearrangement joins TRBV28 to TRBJ1-2; TRBD1 agrees at 7 bases. This CDR3 has 12 amino acids. The germline gives CDR1 MDHEN, CDR2 SYDVKM. V shed 6 bases, J shed 8 bases, and the junction held 6 bases outside the gene matches. CDR3 protein: CASSRHRGGYTF. The CDR3 DNA reads TGTGCCAGCAGCCGCCACAGGGGCGGCTACACCTTC.

The chain employs TRBV18 and TRBJ2-1; possibly TRBD2 for D (5 bases). CDR1 and CDR2 from the germline V gene are KGHSH and LQKENI. The CDR3 totals 14 residues. Deletions cut 3 bases from V and 7 bases from J, with 13 bases between. For the CDR3, the DNA is TGTGCCAGCTCACCGAGAGGACTTGGGAATGAGCAGTTCTTC. It translates to CASSPRGLGNEQFF.

This clone has a handful of counts. The rearrangement uses TRBV18 and TRBJ2-3; D remains ambiguous. V lost 2 bases and J 6 bases, leaving 9 bases between the germline ends. Per the germline V gene, CDR1 is KGHSH and CDR2 is LQKENI. The CDR3 contains 13 residues. For the CDR3, the DNA is TGTGCCAGCTCACCAACGGTTTCGGATACGCAGTATTTT. It translates to CASSPTVSDTQYF.

The chain combines TRBV28 with TRBJ2-5, with TRBD2 matching 7 bases. Germline V CDR1 and CDR2: MDHEN, SYDVKM. The trim removed 5 bases at V and 1 base at J, leaving 7 bases unmatched. The CDR3 is 15 amino acids. CDR3 sequence reads: CASSTAPSGQETQYF. CDR3 in DNA: TGTGCCAGCAGTACAGCACCTAGCGGCCAAGAGACCCAGTACTTC. Filled out from reference TRBV28 and TRBJ2-5, the complete variable domain reads DVKVTQSSRYLVKRTGEKVFLECVQDMDHENMFWYRQDPGLGLRLIYFSYDVKMKEKGDIPEGYSVSREKKERFSLILESASTNQTSMYLCASSTAPSGQETQYFGPGTRLLVL.

V usage is TRBV10-3 and J usage is TRBJ2-7, with TRBD2 matching 8 bases. Germline assignment: CDR1 ENHRY and CDR2 SYGVKD. J lost 6 bases, V lost 2 bases, and 12 bases had no gene match. The CDR3 is made up of 16 amino acids. CDR3 nucleotide sequence: TGTGCCATCAGTGAGCGCCCAGGAGCGGGAGCGAGCGAGCAGTACTTC. Amino acids: CAISERPGAGASEQYF.

CDR3 coding DNA: TGTGCCAGCACCCCCGGGGACAGTTCGAACACTGAAGCTTTCTTT. It specifies CASTPGDSSNTEAFF. The J gene is TRBJ1-1, the V gene TRBV28; 7 nucleotides match TRBD1. In germline, CDR1 is MDHEN, CDR2 SYDVKM. V was pared by 7 bases and J by 1 base, with 9 bases of the junction left unmatched. This CDR3 spans 15 amino acids.

The V gene is TRBV10-3, the J gene TRBJ2-5; TRBD2 agrees at 7 bases. The CDR3 is 15 amino acids. Germline lookup yields CDR1 ENHRY and CDR2 SYGVKD. Trimming took 6 bases from V and 7 from J; bases not matched to a gene: 14. CDR3 in DNA: TGTGCCATCAGACCAGCGGGGTCTCCCGAGGGGACCCAGTACTTC. This translates into CAIRPAGSPEGTQYF.

The chain couples TRBV5-1 to TRBJ2-7; a possible D gene is TRBD2 (5 bases). The V gene's germline CDR1 is SGHRS and CDR2 YFSETQ. The CDR3 has 17 amino acids. V gave up 1 base and J gave up 5 bases, with 22 bases separating them. The CDR3 region has the DNA TGCGCCAGCAGCTTGAACCGAAGCGGAATAGATCAGGACGAGCAGTACTTC. Its translation: CASSLNRSGIDQDEQYF.

The rearrangement uses TRBV27 and TRBJ2-3, with TRBD2 matching 11 bases. The CDR3 has 18 amino acids. Looked up from germline, CDR1 is MNHEY and CDR2 is SMNVEV (reference sequence). The junction had 10 bases not matched to a gene; V was cut back by 2 bases and J by 3 bases. The CDR3 reads CASSLMGPTSGRTDTQYF. CDR3 coding DNA: TGTGCCAGCAGTTTAATGGGCCCCACTAGCGGGAGAACAGATACGCAGTATTTT.

The V gene is TRBV28, the J gene TRBJ1-5; 9 bases map to TRBD1. In germline, CDR1 is MDHEN, CDR2 SYDVKM. V gave up 6 bases and J gave up 6 bases; unmatched junction bases: 12. CDR3 size: 16 residues. The CDR3 nucleotides read TGTGCCAGCAGGACGGGACAGGGTGTCAGGAGTCAGCCCCAGCATTTT. Its translation is CASRTGQGVRSQPQHF. Together with reference TRBV28 and TRBJ1-5, the CDR3 gives the full variable domain: DVKVTQSSRYLVKRTGEKVFLECVQDMDHENMFWYRQDPGLGLRLIYFSYDVKMKEKGDIPEGYSVSREKKERFSLILESASTNQTSMYLCASRTGQGVRSQPQHFGDGTRLSIL.

This sequence joins TRBV10-3 and TRBJ1-6; D possibly corresponds to TRBD1 (5 bases). Germline V gives CDR1 ENHRY, CDR2 SYGVKD. Trimming cost V 6 bases and J 10 bases, with 13 bases left between them. The CDR3 extends over 13 amino acids. CDR3 protein: CAISGGEDSPLHF. The CDR3, as DNA: TGTGCCATCAGCGGAGGGGAGGACTCACCCCTCCACTTT.

The gene calls are TRBV4-1 and TRBJ2-3; D is undetermined. From germline, CDR1 is MGHRA and CDR2 YSYEKL. V was shortened by 0 bases and J by 2 bases, with 6 bases between the two germline ends. This CDR3 region has 14 residues. Here the CDR3 reads CASSQEYFTDTQYF. The DNA of the CDR3 is TGCGCCAGCAGCCAAGAGTACTTCACAGATACGCAGTATTTT.

This clone has only a few counts. DNA of the CDR3: TGTGCCAGTAGTAACCCGGGGACAGGGGTCTTTAATTCACCCCTCCACTTT. Amino acids: CASSNPGTGVFNSPLHF. V gene TRBV19 combines with J gene TRBJ1-6; TRBD1 aligns across 10 bases. Germline V lookup: CDR1 LNHDA, CDR2 SQIVND (reference sequence). The CDR3 sequence is 17 residues long. Trimming at V came to 4 bases and at J to 6 bases, leaving 9 bases not matched to a gene.

The V call is TRBV3-1 (or the pseudogene TRBV3-2), the J call TRBJ2-7; 11 nucleotides match TRBD2. Per the germline V gene, CDR1 is LGHDT and CDR2 is YNNKEL (reference sequence). The CDR3 runs to 14 residues. V shed 1 base and J 6 bases; nucleotides not matched to a gene: 2. The CDR3 reads CASSQGLAGGEQYF. DNA of the CDR3: TGTGCCAGCAGCCAAGGTCTAGCGGGGGGCGAGCAGTACTTC.

The chain recombines TRBV5-4 with TRBJ2-1, with a weak D call TRBD1 (8 bases). This CDR3 is 15 amino acids long. Germline V gene lookup returns CDR1 SGHNT and CDR2 YYREEE (reference sequence). With 6 bases removed from V and 8 bases from J, the gap between germline ends came to 21 bases. This CDR3 is CASTLGQGGGHEQFF. CDR3 in DNA: TGTGCCAGCACCCTCGGACAGGGAGGGGGGCATGAGCAGTTCTTC. The full variable domain, completed using reference TRBV5-4 and TRBJ2-1, is ETGVTQSPTHLIKTRGQQVTLRCSSQSGHNTVSWYQQALGQGPQFIFQYYREEENGRGNFPPRFSGLQFPNYSSELNVNALELDDSALYLCASTLGQGGGHEQFFGPGTRLTVL.

The genes are TRBV3-1 (or the pseudogene TRBV3-2) and TRBJ2-5, with 7 bases identical to TRBD1. Germline CDR1 LGHDT, CDR2 YNNKEL (reference sequence). This CDR3 has 18 residues. V was clipped by 0 bases and J by 2 bases; unmatched bases: 12. The CDR3 reads CASSQDPTTGTVQETQYF. Written as DNA, the CDR3 is TGTGCCAGCAGCCAAGACCCTACAACCGGGACAGTACAAGAGACCCAGTACTTC.

The chain employs TRBV2 and TRBJ2-2, with TRBD1 as a possible D gene (6 bases). Germline CDR1 is SNHLY and CDR2 is FYNNEI. The V end lost 7 bases, the J end lost 2 bases, and 11 bases lay between the germline ends. The CDR3 extends over 14 amino acids. Here the CDR3 reads CASNGRGNTGELFF. CDR3 nucleotides: TGTGCCAGCAATGGCAGGGGTAACACCGGGGAGCTGTTTTTT.